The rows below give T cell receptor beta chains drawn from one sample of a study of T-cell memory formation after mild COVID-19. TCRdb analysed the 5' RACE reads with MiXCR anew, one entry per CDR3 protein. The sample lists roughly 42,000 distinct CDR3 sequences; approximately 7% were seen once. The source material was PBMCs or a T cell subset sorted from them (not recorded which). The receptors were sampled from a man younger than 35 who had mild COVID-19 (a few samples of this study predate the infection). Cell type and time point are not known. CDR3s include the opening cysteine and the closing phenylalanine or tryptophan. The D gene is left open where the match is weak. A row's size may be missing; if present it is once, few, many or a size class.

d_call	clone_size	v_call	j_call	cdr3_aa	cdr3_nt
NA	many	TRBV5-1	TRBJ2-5	CASSLEPGPVETQYF	TGCGCCAGCAGCTTGGAGCCAGGGCCGGTGGAGACCCAGTACTTC
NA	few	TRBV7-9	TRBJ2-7	CASSLAVSAGRSSYEQYF	TGTGCCAGCAGCTTAGCGGTGTCCGCCGGAAGGAGCTCCTACGAGCAGTACTTC
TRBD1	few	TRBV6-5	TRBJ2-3	CASNIGGQGPDTQYF	TGTGCCAGCAATATCGGGGGACAGGGCCCAGATACGCAGTATTTT
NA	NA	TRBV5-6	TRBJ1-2	CASSQANYGYTF	TGTGCCAGCAGCCAAGCTAACTATGGCTACACCTTC
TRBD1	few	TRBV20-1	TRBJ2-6	CSAMDRGPGANVLTF	TGCAGTGCTATGGACAGGGGGCCTGGGGCCAACGTCCTGACTTTC
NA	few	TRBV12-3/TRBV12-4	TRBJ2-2	CASSLALGTGELFF	TGTGCCAGCAGTTTGGCTCTCGGGACCGGGGAGCTGTTTTTT
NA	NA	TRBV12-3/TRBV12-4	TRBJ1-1	CASTETGTNTEAFF	TGTGCCAGCACCGAGACAGGCACGAACACTGAAGCTTTCTTT
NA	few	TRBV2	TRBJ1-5	CASSGGTHPRRDGNQPQHF	TGTGCCAGCAGTGGGGGAACCCACCCTCGTCGGGACGGTAATCAGCCCCAGCATTTT
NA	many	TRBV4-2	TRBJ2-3	CASSQVEQGEGTQYF	TGTGCCAGCAGCCAAGTTGAGCAGGGAGAAGGCACGCAGTATTTT
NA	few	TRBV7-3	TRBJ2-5	CASSQTGPYGETQYF	TGTGCCAGCAGCCAAACAGGACCGTACGGGGAGACCCAGTACTTC
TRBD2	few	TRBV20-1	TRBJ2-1	CSARDRLAGGTNEQFF	TGCAGTGCTAGAGATCGGCTAGCGGGGGGGACCAATGAGCAGTTCTTC
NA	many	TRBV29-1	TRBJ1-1	CSVGRPPVGNTEAFF	TGCAGCGTTGGTAGGCCGCCGGTGGGGAACACTGAAGCTTTCTTT
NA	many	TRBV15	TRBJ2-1	CATKRRGGIEQFF	TGTGCCACAAAGCGGAGGGGGGGCATTGAGCAGTTCTTC
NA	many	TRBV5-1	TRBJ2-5	CASSLPPTDQYF	TGCGCCAGCAGCTTGCCACCGACGGACCAGTACTTC
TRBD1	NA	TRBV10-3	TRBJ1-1	CAITSDREGNSFF	TGTGCCATCACCTCGGACAGGGAAGGCAATTCTTTCTTT
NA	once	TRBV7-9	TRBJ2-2	CASSLSLAFSNTGELFF	TGTGCCAGCAGCTTAAGTTTGGCATTTTCGAACACCGGGGAGCTGTTTTTT
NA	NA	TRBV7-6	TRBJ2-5	CASSLTWGNQETQYF	TGTGCCAGCAGCTTAACTTGGGGGAACCAAGAGACCCAGTACTTC
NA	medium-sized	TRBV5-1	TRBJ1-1	CASRAGHQNTEAFF	TGCGCCAGCAGGGCGGGACACCAGAACACTGAAGCTTTCTTT
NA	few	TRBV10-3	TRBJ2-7	CAISDYYEQYF	TGTGCCATCAGTGATTACTACGAGCAGTACTTC
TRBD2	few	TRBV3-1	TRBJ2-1	CASRASGGPYNEQFF	TGTGCCAGCAGGGCTAGCGGGGGCCCATACAATGAGCAGTTCTTC
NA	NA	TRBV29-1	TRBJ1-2	CSAPGTADGYTF	TGCAGCGCCCCCGGGACGGCTGATGGCTACACCTTC
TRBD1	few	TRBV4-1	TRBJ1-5	CASSPAPRGQGSQPQHF	TGCGCCAGCAGCCCAGCTCCACGGGGACAGGGGAGCCAGCCCCAGCATTTT
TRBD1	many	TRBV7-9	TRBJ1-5	CASSPGQFSNQPQHF	TGTGCCAGCAGCCCGGGACAGTTTAGCAATCAGCCCCAGCATTTT
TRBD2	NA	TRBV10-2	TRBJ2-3	CASKPGLVGTQYF	TGCGCCAGCAAACCGGGACTAGTGGGAACGCAGTATTTT
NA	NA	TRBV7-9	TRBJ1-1	CASSLRGSGAEAFF	TGTGCCAGCAGCTTACGGGGAAGCGGCGCTGAAGCTTTCTTT
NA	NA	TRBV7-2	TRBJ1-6	CASSANNSPLHF	TGTGCCAGCAGCGCTAATAATTCACCCCTCCACTTT
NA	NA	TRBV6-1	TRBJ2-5	CASSTASRETQYF	TGTGCCAGCAGTACGGCTAGCAGGGAGACCCAGTACTTC
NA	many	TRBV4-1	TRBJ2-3	CASSQDQGGRRTDTQYF	TGCGCCAGCAGCCAAGATCAGGGGGGTCGGCGCACAGATACGCAGTATTTT
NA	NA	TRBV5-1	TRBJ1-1	CASSQQGRNTEAFF	TGCGCCAGCAGCCAACAGGGCAGGAACACTGAAGCTTTCTTT
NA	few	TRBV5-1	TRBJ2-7	CASSWLTRGEQYF	TGCGCCAGCAGCTGGCTGACCAGGGGTGAGCAGTACTTC
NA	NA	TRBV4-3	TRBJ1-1	CASSQDFGGGAEAFF	TGCGCCAGCAGCCAAGATTTCGGAGGGGGAGCTGAAGCTTTCTTT
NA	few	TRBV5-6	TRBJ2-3	CASSALLALSTDTQYF	TGTGCCAGCAGCGCGCTTCTAGCGCTCAGCACAGATACGCAGTATTTT
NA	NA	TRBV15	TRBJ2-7	CATSRDQLEAQSEQYF	TGTGCCACCAGCAGAGATCAGTTAGAGGCCCAATCCGAGCAGTACTTC
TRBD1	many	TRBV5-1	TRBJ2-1	CASSPGTEGNEQFF	TGCGCCAGCAGCCCCGGGACAGAAGGCAATGAGCAGTTCTTC
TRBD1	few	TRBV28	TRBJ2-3	CASTQFQHGTGITDTQYF	TGTGCCAGCACCCAGTTTCAACACGGGACAGGCATCACAGATACGCAGTATTTT
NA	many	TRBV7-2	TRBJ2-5	CASSLVVGSFQETQYF	TGTGCCAGCAGCTTAGTAGTGGGCAGCTTCCAAGAGACCCAGTACTTC
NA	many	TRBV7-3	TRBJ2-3	CASSLEFRGSDTQYF	TGTGCCAGCAGCTTAGAGTTCCGGGGCTCAGATACGCAGTATTTT
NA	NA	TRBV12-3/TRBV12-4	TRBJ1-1	CASTEIVGSEAFF	TGTGCCAGCACCGAGATCGTCGGGAGTGAAGCTTTCTTT
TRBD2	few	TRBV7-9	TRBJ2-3	CASSSGLETDTQYF	TGTGCCAGCAGCTCGGGACTAGAAACAGATACGCAGTATTTT
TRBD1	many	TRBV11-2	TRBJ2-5	CASSPPTGSGETQYF	TGTGCCAGCAGCCCCCCGACAGGGAGTGGGGAGACCCAGTACTTC
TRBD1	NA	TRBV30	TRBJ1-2	CAWSSGQGGYGYTF	TGTGCCTGGAGTTCCGGACAGGGAGGCTATGGCTACACCTTC
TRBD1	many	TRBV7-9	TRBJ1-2	CASSFGRGGAYGYTF	TGTGCCAGCAGCTTTGGGAGAGGGGGCGCTTATGGCTACACCTTC
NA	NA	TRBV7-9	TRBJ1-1	CASSSQTAMNTEAFF	TGTGCCAGCAGCTCCCAGACAGCTATGAACACTGAAGCTTTCTTT
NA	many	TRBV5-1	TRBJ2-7	CASSNGDGAVEQYF	TGCGCCAGCAGCAATGGGGACGGAGCCGTCGAGCAGTACTTC
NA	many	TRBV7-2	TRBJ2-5	CASGPGVETQYF	TGTGCCAGCGGCCCTGGCGTTGAGACCCAGTACTTC
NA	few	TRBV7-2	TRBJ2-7	CASSPDEERASYEQYF	TGTGCCAGCAGCCCTGACGAGGAGCGGGCCTCCTACGAGCAGTACTTC
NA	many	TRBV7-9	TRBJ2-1	CASIGAPEIPNEQFF	TGTGCCAGCATAGGGGCGCCAGAAATACCCAATGAGCAGTTCTTC
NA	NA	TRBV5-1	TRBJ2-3	CASGTAGAVGDTQYF	TGCGCCAGCGGAACAGCAGGAGCAGTAGGCGATACGCAGTATTTT
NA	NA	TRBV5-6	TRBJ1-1	CASSRISGWPEAFF	TGTGCCAGCAGCCGTATTAGTGGGTGGCCTGAAGCTTTCTTT
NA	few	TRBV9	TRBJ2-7	CASSVVANSYEQYF	TGTGCCAGCAGCGTAGTGGCCAACTCCTACGAGCAGTACTTC